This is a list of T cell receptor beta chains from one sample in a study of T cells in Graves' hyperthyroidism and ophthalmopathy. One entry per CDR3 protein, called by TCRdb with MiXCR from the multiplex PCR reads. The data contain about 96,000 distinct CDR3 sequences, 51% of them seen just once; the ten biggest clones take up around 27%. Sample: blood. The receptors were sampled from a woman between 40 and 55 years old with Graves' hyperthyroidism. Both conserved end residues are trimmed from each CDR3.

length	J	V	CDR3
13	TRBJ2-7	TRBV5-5	ASSTTRGKAGEQY
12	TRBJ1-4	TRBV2	ASSPRDREEKLF
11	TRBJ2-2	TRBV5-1	ASSGTDTGELF
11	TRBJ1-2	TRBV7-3	ASSDSAPYGYT
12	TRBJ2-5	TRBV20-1	SARHRVWGETQY
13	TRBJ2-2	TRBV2	ASSETGWNTGELF
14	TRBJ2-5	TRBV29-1	SVFGSPAGVRETQY
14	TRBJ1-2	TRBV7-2	ASSLASGGGNYGYT
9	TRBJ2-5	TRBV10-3	AISESETQY
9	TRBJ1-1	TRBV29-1	SVERGFEAF
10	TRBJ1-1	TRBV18	ASSKANTEAF
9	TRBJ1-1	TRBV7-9	ASSWEGVAF
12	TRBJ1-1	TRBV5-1	ASSLGQGSTEAF
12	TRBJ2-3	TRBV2	ARLVTHNTNTQY
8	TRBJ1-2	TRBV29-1	SADLGGYT
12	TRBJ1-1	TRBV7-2	ASSSGTAVDEAF
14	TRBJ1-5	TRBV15	ATSRGGNRGYQPQH
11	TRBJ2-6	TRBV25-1	ASSLFGANVLT
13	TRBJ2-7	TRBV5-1	ASSRTTQNSYEQY
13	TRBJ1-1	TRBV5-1	ASSLDGQMNTEAF
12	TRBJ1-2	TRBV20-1	SARERAWGQGYT
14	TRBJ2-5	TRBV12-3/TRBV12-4	ASSLAGTGEVETQY
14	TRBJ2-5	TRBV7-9	ASSQGLAGVGETQY
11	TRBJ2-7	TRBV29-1	SVSGTHTYEQY
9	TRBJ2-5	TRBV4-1	ASKGVEAQY
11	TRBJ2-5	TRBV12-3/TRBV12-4	ASSQELQETQY
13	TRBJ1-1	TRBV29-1	RAVWTGGKITEAF
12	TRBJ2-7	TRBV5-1	ASSSHVGPYEQY
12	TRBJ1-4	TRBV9	ASSDRPTNEKLF
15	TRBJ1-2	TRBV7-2	ASSFRGKETQYYGYT
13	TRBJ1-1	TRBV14	ASSQTPQQGLVAF
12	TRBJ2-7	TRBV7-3	ASSLTRHGNEQY
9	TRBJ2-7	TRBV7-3	PTGAGGRQY
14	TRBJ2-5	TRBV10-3	AIGGTSGIEEETQY
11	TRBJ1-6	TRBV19	ASSPTGDPPLH
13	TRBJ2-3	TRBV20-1	SARAPGTIRDTQY
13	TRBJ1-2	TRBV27	ASSFYEGGGKGYT
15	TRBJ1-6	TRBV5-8	ASSLSGQGFRNSPLH
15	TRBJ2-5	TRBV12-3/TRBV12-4	ASSTAQPGVRQETQY
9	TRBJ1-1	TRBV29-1	SVAHFTEAF
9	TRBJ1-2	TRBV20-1	SARTGHGHT
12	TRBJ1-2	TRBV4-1	ASSHVDRVYGYT
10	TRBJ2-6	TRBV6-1	ASRTGANTEA
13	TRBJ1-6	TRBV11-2	ASSFVGGRNSPLH
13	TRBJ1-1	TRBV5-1	ASSLLQGMNTEAF
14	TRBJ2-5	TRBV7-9	ASSLEGTGHEETQY
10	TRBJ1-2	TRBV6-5	ASSYGAGGYT
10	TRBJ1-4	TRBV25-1	ASRQHRGKLF
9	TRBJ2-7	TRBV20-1	SARGLIEQY
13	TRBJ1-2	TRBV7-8	ASSPTLQGREGYT
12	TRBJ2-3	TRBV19	ASSRTSDTDTQY
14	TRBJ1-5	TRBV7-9	ASSMVSGNLGQPQH
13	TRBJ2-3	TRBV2	ASSTGLAGLNTQY
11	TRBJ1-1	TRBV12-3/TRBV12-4	ASSTGGGSEAF
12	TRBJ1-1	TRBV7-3	ASSETGGNTEAF
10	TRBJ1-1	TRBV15	ATSRGQLGAF
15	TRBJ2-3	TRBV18	ASSPGMAGDGTDTQY